This TCR beta chain was observed in a study of a mutant IDH1 vaccine in newly diagnosed glioma. V lost 2 bases, J lost 3 bases, and 1 base stayed unmatched. The CDR3 extends over 15 amino acids. The germline CDR1 and CDR2 sequences are KGHSH and LQKENI. Regarding time point: baseline, week 1 (first vaccination visit). Treatment described: pre-vaccination baseline after standard-of-care therapy. Assay: immunoSEQ multiplex PCR; the TCRdb copy retains only in-frame clones and omits some. The sample comprises around 92,000 clones, around 90% of which are singletons, and around 0.6% rests with the top ten.

V and J are TRBV18 and TRBJ2-3; TRBD2 matches 11 bases. This TCR derives from a woman between 45 and 65 years old with glioma. The source material was PBMCs, sampled from a glioma patient treated with radiotherapy, temozolomide or both. CDR3 amino acids: CASSPASGRTDTQYF. CDR3 coding DNA: TGTGCCAGCTCACCAGCTAGCGGGAGGACAGATACGCAGTATTTT.